Below, 27 T cell receptor beta chains from the same sample are listed, as sequenced in a study of T cell responses to AZD1222 COVID-19 vaccine. TCRdb's table, derived via immunoSEQ multiplex PCR, lists solely in-frame clones and lacks some. The sample lists about 160,000 clones; approximately 90% were seen once. The sample here was peripheral blood, taken 28 days after the second AZD1222 dose. The source of these receptors is an adult who received the AZD1222 COVID-19 vaccine.

At least ten counts were recorded for this clone. The genes are TRBV6-5 and TRBJ2-7; 10 positions agree with TRBD1. CDR1 and CDR2 (germline): MNHEY, SVGAGI. The ends lost 4 bases at V and 2 bases at J; junction bases unmatched: 5. The CDR3 runs to 15 residues. The CDR3 protein is CASSSPGQGTYEQYF. CDR3 bases: TGTGCCAGCAGTTCCCCGGGACAGGGGACCTACGAGCAGTACTTC.

The V gene is TRBV3-1 (or the pseudogene TRBV3-2), the J gene TRBJ1-1; 7 bases fit TRBD1. J gave up 5 bases and V 4 bases, and 13 bases lay outside the gene matches. CDR3 length: 16 residues. Germline V CDR1 and CDR2: LGHDT, YNNKEL (reference sequence). The CDR3 nucleotides read TGTGCCAGCAGCCCCCCTTTGGGCAGGGGGGAAACTGAAGCTTTCTTT. Its translation is CASSPPLGRGETEAFF.

The chain links TRBV4-2 to TRBJ1-3, with D perhaps TRBD1 (5 bases). CDR1 and CDR2 from the germline V gene are LGHNA and YNFKEQ. The V and J ends lost 4 bases and 2 bases respectively, with 24 bases between them. This CDR3 is built from 19 residues. CDR3: CASSPTINPDSRAGNTIYF. DNA for the CDR3: TGTGCCAGCAGCCCAACGATAAACCCAGACAGCCGCGCTGGAAACACCATATATTTT.

J is TRBJ1-4 and V is TRBV30; no definite D call. In germline, CDR1 is GTSNPN, CDR2 SVGIG (reference sequence). V lost 0 bases to trimming and J lost 11 bases, with 16 bases between them. This CDR3 has 14 residues. Here the CDR3 reads CAWSVGSRVGKLFF. The CDR3 region has the DNA TGTGCCTGGAGTGTCGGTTCTCGGGTTGGGAAACTGTTTTTT.

This clone was detected once. The J gene is TRBJ2-1, the V gene TRBV5-1, with 11 bases matching TRBD2. J was trimmed by 6 bases and V by 3 bases; bases with no gene match: 5. The CDR3 runs to 15 residues. Germline lookup yields CDR1 SGHRS and CDR2 YFSETQ. The CDR3 spells CASSSTSGKGNEQFF. In nucleotides, the CDR3 is TGCGCCAGCAGCTCGACTAGCGGGAAGGGCAATGAGCAGTTCTTC.

The J gene is TRBJ1-6, the V gene TRBV12-3 or TRBV12-4, with a weak D call TRBD1 (6 bases). The germline V and J ends were trimmed by 5 bases and 9 bases, with 11 bases remaining between them. This CDR3 comprises 13 residues. The CDR3 spells CASSETGSSPLHF. The CDR3 DNA reads as TGTGCCAGCAGTGAAACAGGGAGTTCACCCCTCCACTTT.

As regards this clone: A much bigger clone sits one base away, suggesting this may be a read error. The gene calls are TRBV6-2 or TRBV6-3 and TRBJ2-2; no clear D gene. There are 13 residues in the CDR3. Germline CDR1 reads MNHEY; CDR2 reads SVGEGT. With 2 bases removed from V and 3 bases from J, the gap between germline ends came to 4 bases. CDR3 bases: TGTGCCAGCAGTTACAGGGACACCGGGGAGCTGTTTTTT. This translates into CASSYRDTGELFF.

The genes are TRBV29-1 and TRBJ1-1; no firm D call. V lost 7 bases, J lost 1 base, and 7 bases lay in between. The CDR3 spans 11 residues. CDR1 and CDR2 (germline): SQVTM, ANQGSEA. The CDR3 is CSAYRNTEAFF. Written as DNA, the CDR3 is TGCAGCGCCTACAGGAACACTGAAGCTTTCTTT.

The gene calls are TRBV4-1 and TRBJ1-4; 9 positions match TRBD1. Germline V lookup: CDR1 MGHRA, CDR2 YSYEKL. This CDR3 spans 15 amino acids. V lost 4 bases and J lost 6; bases outside the gene matches: 6. The CDR3 loop is CASSLAGTGYEKLFF. CDR3 DNA sequence: TGCGCCAGCAGCCTCGCCGGGACAGGGTATGAAAAACTGTTTTTT.

In DNA form, the CDR3 reads TGTGCCAGCAGTGCCGTCCTAGGTTGGTCAGTCAGTAACTATGGCTACACCTTC. It specifies CASSAVLGWSVSNYGYTF. This chain links TRBV2 with TRBJ1-2, with no clear D. The germline CDR1 and CDR2 sequences are SNHLY and FYNNEI. Trimming took 4 bases from V and 1 from J, leaving 22 bases between them. This CDR3 comprises 18 residues.

The rearrangement joins TRBV11-2 to TRBJ1-1; no clear D gene. The CDR3 covers 15 residues. Trimming took off 5 bases at V and 1 base at J, with 14 bases between the two ends. Germline-derived CDR1 and CDR2 are SGHAT and FQNNGV. The CDR3 region is CASSGSVAPNTEAFF. Here the CDR3 DNA reads TGTGCCAGCAGCGGCTCGGTGGCCCCGAACACTGAAGCTTTCTTT. The variable domain in full, completed from reference TRBV11-2 and TRBJ1-1, reads EAGVAQSPRYKIIEKRQSVAFWCNPISGHATLYWYQQILGQGPKLLIQFQNNGVVDDSQLPKDRFSAERLKGVDSTLKIQPAKLEDSAVYLCASSGSVAPNTEAFFGQGTRLTVV.

The chain is built from TRBV7-8 and TRBJ2-5; 7 bases line up with TRBD1. The CDR3 has 14 residues. Trimming at V came to 1 base and at J to 14 bases, leaving 13 bases not matched to a gene. CDR1 SGHVS and CDR2 FQNEAQ come from the germline V gene. CDR3 in amino acids: CASSLDTGTVFLYF. The CDR3 region has the DNA TGTGCCAGCAGCTTAGACACCGGGACAGTGTTCCTCTACTTC.

V and J are TRBV6-5 and TRBJ1-1, with D tentatively TRBD1 (6 bases). The V end lost 5 bases, the J end lost 4 bases, and 11 bases lay between the germline ends. Germline assignment: CDR1 MNHEY and CDR2 SVGAGI. The CDR3 runs to 13 residues. The CDR3, as DNA: TGTGCCAGCAGTACAGGGTTAGCCACTGAAGCTTTCTTT. The encoded protein is CASSTGLATEAFF.

The gene calls are TRBV30 and TRBJ1-1, with TRBD1 matching over 7 bases. CDR3 length equals 13 residues. With 2 bases clipped from V and 2 bases from J, the junction kept 2 bases outside the gene matches. The germline V gene has CDR1 GTSNPN and CDR2 SVGIG (reference sequence). The CDR3: CAWSKGANTEAFF. The CDR3 nucleotides read TGTGCCTGGAGTAAGGGGGCAAACACTGAAGCTTTCTTT.

The rearrangement links TRBV6-2 or TRBV6-3 to TRBJ2-1, with 12 bases matching TRBD2. The CDR3 is 17 residues long. V trimming: 4 bases; J trimming: 7 bases; junction bases outside the gene matches: 11. In germline, CDR1 is MNHEY, CDR2 SVGEGT. CDR3 amino acids: CASSSIRLAGEGNEQFF. CDR3 DNA sequence: TGTGCCAGCAGTTCCATCAGACTAGCGGGGGAGGGGAATGAGCAGTTCTTC.

This clone was seen just once. The V call is TRBV30, the J call TRBJ2-5; 7 bases are a match to TRBD1. Trimming took 3 bases from V and 4 from J; bases not matched to a gene: 5. CDR3 length equals 13 residues. Germline V gene sequence: CDR1 GTSNPN, CDR2 SVGIG (reference sequence). CDR3 protein: CAWRRQGRETQYF. CDR3 DNA sequence: TGTGCCTGGAGACGACAGGGAAGAGAGACCCAGTACTTC.

As regards this clone: The same CDR3 can be traced to other DNA sequences in this sample. The chain employs TRBV3-1 (or the pseudogene TRBV3-2) and TRBJ1-2; no reliable D call. Trimming left V 3 bases short and J 7 bases short, with 9 bases between. The CDR3 is made up of 12 amino acids. The germline V gene has CDR1 LGHDT and CDR2 YNNKEL (reference sequence). CDR3 in amino acids: CASSQGGGGYTF. DNA of the CDR3: TGTGCCAGCAGCCAGGGAGGCGGTGGCTACACCTTC.

The CDR3 nucleotides are TGTGCCAGTAGTCCCCTCCTAGGACCTCAGCCCCAGCATTTT. Protein product: CASSPLLGPQPQHF. The chain recombines TRBV19 with TRBJ1-5; D unclear. Germline V gene lookup returns CDR1 LNHDA and CDR2 SQIVND (reference sequence). This CDR3 region has 14 residues. Trimming pared 5 bases from V and 6 bases from J, leaving 14 bases between.

This sequence joins TRBV7-2 and TRBJ1-2; D is unresolved. Trimming stripped 2 bases from V and 0 bases from J, with 7 bases between. The germline CDR1 and CDR2 sequences are SGHTA and FQGNSA. The length of the CDR3 is 14 residues. Written as DNA, the CDR3 is TGTGCCAGCAGCTTAAGCCAAGCTAACTATGGCTACACCTTC. As protein: CASSLSQANYGYTF.

The chain couples TRBV30 to TRBJ2-7, with D possibly being TRBD1 (5 bases). Germline V gene sequence: CDR1 GTSNPN, CDR2 SVGIG (reference sequence). V shed 4 bases and J shed 5 bases, with 18 bases lying between them. This CDR3 contains 14 residues. This chain's CDR3 is CAWTITGRDHEQYF. DNA of the CDR3: TGTGCCTGGACCATCACCGGCAGGGATCACGAGCAGTACTTC.

The V and J genes are TRBV5-6 and TRBJ1-1; D is undetermined. Germline V gene sequence: CDR1 SGHDT, CDR2 YYEEEE. The CDR3 loop spans 18 amino acids. Trimming cost V 2 bases and J 4 bases, with 24 bases left between them. The CDR3 DNA reads as TGTGCCAGCAGCTTCTCGGCAGCCCTTACCTGGATGGGCACTGAAGCTTTCTTT. The encoded protein is CASSFSAALTWMGTEAFF.

This clone was detected only once. V gene TRBV29-1 combines with J gene TRBJ2-7, with a possible D match to TRBD1 (6 bases). V lost 3 bases, J lost 6 bases, and 15 bases lay in between. The germline gives CDR1 SQVTM, CDR2 ANQGSEA. This CDR3 region has 13 residues. For the CDR3, the DNA is TGCAGCGTTGAGACAGGACCCCCTCTCGAGCAGTACTTC. Protein product: CSVETGPPLEQYF.

A single count supports this clone. The chain recombines TRBV9 with TRBJ1-4; 9 bases agree with TRBD1. The CDR3 sequence is 16 residues long. With 4 bases clipped from V and 8 bases from J, the junction kept 12 bases outside the gene matches. Germline assignment: CDR1 SGDLS and CDR2 YYNGEE. In DNA, the CDR3 is TGTGCCAGCAGCACCCAGATACAGGGGGCTGGGGAAAAACTGTTTTTT. Encoded protein: CASSTQIQGAGEKLFF.

The chain is built from TRBV6-2 or TRBV6-3 and TRBJ2-5, with D perhaps TRBD1 or TRBD2 (5 bases each). Germline V CDR1 and CDR2: MNHEY, SVGEGT. The length of the CDR3 is 17 residues. Trimming removed 2 bases from V and 2 bases from J, with 18 bases in between. CDR3 sequence reads: CASSYPNGAPRQETQYF. CDR3 sequence (DNA): TGTGCCAGCAGTTACCCTAACGGGGCGCCCCGGCAAGAGACCCAGTACTTC.

This clone has just one count. The chain links TRBV6-5 to TRBJ2-7; D may be TRBD2 (5 bases). Germline V CDR1 and CDR2: MNHEY, SVGAGI. The CDR3 runs 15 residues. Trimming took 8 bases from V and 6 from J, leaving 23 bases between them. CDR3 region: CASRDIVYPRGEQYF. CDR3 DNA: TGTGCCAGCCGAGATATTGTCTACCCCCGGGGCGAGCAGTACTTC.

The genes are TRBV5-8 and TRBJ1-5; D is uncertain. Germline loops: CDR1 SGHTS, CDR2 YDEGEE. This CDR3 is 13 amino acids long. With 0 bases removed from V and 4 bases from J, the gap between germline ends came to 5 bases. CDR3 loop: CASSLERNQPQHF. The CDR3, as DNA: TGTGCCAGCAGCTTGGAGAGGAATCAGCCCCAGCATTTT.

This clone showed up just a few times. J is TRBJ1-2 and V is TRBV19; the D is unclear. Trimming shortened V by 5 bases and J by 5 bases, and 9 bases separated the two germline ends. The CDR3 has 12 amino acids. CDR1 and CDR2 (germline): LNHDA, SQIVND (reference sequence). CDR3 sequence: CASSLSGYGYTF. The CDR3 bases are TGTGCCAGTAGTCTCTCGGGGTATGGCTACACCTTC.